This T cell receptor (beta chain) was recovered during a study of T cells after posttransplantation cyclophosphamide. Generated by immunoSEQ multiplex PCR, the TCRdb table keeps only in-frame clones and is missing some. This table has tens of thousands of clones, about 82% appearing once. The sequencing sample was made of PBMCs. The origin of this receptor is a man in his thirties or forties with a blood cancer, CMV-positive, and with a related stem cell donor.

CDR3 amino acids: CASRQGTTYGYTF. In nucleotides, the CDR3 is TGTGCCAGCAGGCAGGGGACAACCTATGGCTACACCTTC. The chain couples TRBV28 to TRBJ1-2; D is possibly TRBD1 (6 bases). V lost 6 bases and J 4 bases, leaving 12 bases between the germline ends. The CDR3 is made up of 13 amino acids. The germline V gene encodes CDR1 MDHEN and CDR2 SYDVKM.